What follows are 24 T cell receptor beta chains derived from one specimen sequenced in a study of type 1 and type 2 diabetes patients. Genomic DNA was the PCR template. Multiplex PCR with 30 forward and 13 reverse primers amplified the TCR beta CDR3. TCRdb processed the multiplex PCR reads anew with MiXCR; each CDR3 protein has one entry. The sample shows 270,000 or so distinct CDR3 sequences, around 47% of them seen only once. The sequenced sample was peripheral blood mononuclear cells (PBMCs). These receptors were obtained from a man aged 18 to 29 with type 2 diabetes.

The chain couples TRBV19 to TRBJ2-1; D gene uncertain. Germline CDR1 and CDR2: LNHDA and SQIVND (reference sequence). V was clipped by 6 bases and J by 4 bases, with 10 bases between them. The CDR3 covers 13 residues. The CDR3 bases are TGTGCCAGTAGGAGTGAGATATACAATGAGCAGTTCTTC. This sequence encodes CASRSEIYNEQFF.

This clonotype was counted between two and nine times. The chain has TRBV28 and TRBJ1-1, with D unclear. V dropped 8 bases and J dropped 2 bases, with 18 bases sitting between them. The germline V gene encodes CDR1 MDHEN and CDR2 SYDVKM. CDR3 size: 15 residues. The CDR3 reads CASVTSHPINTEAFF. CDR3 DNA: TGTGCCAGCGTTACATCCCACCCGATAAACACTGAAGCTTTCTTT. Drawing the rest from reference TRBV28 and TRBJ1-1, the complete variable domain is DVKVTQSSRYLVKRTGEKVFLECVQDMDHENMFWYRQDPGLGLRLIYFSYDVKMKEKGDIPEGYSVSREKKERFSLILESASTNQTSMYLCASVTSHPINTEAFFGQGTRLTVV.

CDR3 sequence: CASSLDGQGEIEQYF. Here the CDR3 DNA reads TGCGCCAGCAGCTTGGACGGACAGGGGGAGATCGAGCAGTACTTC. V is TRBV5-1 and J is TRBJ2-7; 10 bases agree with TRBD1. Germline CDR1 SGHRS, CDR2 YFSETQ. CDR3 length: 15 residues. Unmatched junction bases numbered 6, after V lost 0 bases and J lost 6 bases.

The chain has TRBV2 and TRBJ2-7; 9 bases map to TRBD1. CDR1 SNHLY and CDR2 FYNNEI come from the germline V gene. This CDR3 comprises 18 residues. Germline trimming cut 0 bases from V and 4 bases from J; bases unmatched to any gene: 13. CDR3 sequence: CASSEALLGGQGVYEQYF. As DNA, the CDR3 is TGTGCCAGCAGTGAAGCGCTTCTCGGGGGACAGGGTGTTTACGAGCAGTACTTC.

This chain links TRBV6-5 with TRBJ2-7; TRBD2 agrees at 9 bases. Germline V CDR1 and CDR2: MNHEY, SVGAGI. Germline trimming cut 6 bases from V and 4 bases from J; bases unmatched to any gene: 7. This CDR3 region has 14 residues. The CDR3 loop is CASRLAGAGYEQYF. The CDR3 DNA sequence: TGTGCCAGCAGGTTAGCGGGAGCGGGGTACGAGCAGTACTTC.

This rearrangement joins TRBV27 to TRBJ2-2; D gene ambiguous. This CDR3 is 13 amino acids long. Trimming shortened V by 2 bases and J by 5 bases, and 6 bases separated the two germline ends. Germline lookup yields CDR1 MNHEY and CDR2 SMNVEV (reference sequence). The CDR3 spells CASSLMGTGELFF. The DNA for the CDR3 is TGTGCCAGCAGTTTAATGGGTACCGGGGAGCTGTTTTTT.

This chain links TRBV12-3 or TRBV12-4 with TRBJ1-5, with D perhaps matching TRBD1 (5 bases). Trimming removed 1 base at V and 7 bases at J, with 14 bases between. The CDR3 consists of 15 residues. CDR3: CASSLGDRPGQPQHF. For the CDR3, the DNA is TGTGCCAGCAGTTTAGGGGACCGCCCGGGGCAGCCCCAGCATTTT.

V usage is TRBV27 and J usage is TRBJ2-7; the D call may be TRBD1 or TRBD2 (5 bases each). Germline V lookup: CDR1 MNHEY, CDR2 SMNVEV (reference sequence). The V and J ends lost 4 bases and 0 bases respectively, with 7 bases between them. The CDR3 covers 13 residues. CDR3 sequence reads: CASSYGASYEQYF. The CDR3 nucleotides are TGTGCCAGCAGTTACGGGGCCTCCTACGAGCAGTACTTC.

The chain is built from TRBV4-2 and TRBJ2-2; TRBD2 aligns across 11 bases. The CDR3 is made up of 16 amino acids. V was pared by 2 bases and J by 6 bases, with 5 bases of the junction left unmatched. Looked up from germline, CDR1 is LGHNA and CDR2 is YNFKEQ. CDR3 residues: CASSQTLAGGSGELFF. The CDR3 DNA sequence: TGTGCCAGCAGCCAAACTCTAGCGGGGGGATCCGGGGAGCTGTTTTTT.

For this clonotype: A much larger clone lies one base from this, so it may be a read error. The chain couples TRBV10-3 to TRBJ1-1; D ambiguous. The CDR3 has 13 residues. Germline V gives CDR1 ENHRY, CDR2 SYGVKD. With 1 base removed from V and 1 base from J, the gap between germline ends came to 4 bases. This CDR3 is CAISEWANTEAFF. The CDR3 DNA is TGTGCCATCAGTGAGTGGGCGAACACTGAAGCTTTCTTT.

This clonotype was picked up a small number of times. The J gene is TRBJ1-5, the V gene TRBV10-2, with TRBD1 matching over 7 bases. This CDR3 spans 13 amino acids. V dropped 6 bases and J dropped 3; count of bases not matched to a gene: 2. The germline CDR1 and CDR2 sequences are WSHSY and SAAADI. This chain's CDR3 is CASRGQLNQPQHF. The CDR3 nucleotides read TGCGCCAGCAGGGGACAGCTCAATCAGCCCCAGCATTTT.

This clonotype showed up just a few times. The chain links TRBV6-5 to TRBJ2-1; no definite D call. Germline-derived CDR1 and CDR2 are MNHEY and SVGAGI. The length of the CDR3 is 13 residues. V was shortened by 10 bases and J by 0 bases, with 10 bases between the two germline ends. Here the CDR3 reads CATRESSYNEQFF. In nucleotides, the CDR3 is TGTGCCACCCGAGAGAGCTCCTACAATGAGCAGTTCTTC.

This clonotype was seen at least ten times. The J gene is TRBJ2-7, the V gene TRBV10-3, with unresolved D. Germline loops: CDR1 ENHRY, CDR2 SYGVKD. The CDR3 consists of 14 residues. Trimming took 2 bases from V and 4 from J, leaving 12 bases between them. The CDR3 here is CAISERSASYEQYF. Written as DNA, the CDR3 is TGTGCCATCAGTGAGAGGTCAGCGTCGTACGAGCAGTACTTC.

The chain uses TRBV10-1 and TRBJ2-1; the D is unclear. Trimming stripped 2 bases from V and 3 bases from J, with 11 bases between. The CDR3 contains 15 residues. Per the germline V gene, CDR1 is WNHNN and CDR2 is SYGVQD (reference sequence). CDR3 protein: CASSEVDADYNEQFF. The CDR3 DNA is TGCGCCAGCAGTGAGGTTGATGCGGACTACAATGAGCAGTTCTTC.

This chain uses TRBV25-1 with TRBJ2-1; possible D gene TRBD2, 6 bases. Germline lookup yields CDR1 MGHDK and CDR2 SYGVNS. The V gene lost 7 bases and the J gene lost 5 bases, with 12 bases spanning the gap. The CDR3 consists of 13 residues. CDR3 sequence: CASIRTTDNEQFF. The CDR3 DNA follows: TGTGCCAGCATACGGACTACAGACAATGAGCAGTTCTTC.

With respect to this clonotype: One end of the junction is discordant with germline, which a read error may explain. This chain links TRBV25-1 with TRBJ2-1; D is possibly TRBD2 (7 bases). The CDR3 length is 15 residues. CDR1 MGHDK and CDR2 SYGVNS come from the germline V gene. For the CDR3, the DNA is TGTGCCAGCAGTGACTGGGGGGGGGCCGGCAATGAACAGTTCTTC. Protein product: CASSDWGGAGNEQFF.

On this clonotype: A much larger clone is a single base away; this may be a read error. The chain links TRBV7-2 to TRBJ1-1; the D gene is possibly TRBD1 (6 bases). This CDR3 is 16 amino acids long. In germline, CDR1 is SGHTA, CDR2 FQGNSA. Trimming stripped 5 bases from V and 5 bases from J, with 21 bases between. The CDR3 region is CASSPLSRGRRTEAFF. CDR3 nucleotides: TGTGCCAGCAGCCCACTTAGCAGGGGTAGGAGGACTGAAGCTTTCTTT.

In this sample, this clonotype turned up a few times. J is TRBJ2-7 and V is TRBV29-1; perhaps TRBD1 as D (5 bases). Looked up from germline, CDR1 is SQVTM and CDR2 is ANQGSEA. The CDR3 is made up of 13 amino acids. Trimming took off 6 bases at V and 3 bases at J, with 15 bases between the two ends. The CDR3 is CSVASTERYEQYF. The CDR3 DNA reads TGCAGCGTAGCCTCGACAGAGCGCTACGAGCAGTACTTC.

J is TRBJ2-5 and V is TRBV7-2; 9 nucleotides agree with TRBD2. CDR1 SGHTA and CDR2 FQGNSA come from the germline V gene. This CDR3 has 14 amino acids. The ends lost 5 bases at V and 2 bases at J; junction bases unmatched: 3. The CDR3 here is CASSPTSGQETQYF. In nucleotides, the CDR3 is TGTGCCAGCAGCCCTACTAGCGGGCAAGAGACCCAGTACTTC.

CDR3 DNA sequence: TGTGCCACCAGTGATCCCGCGACAGATACGCAGTATTTT. Protein sequence: CATSDPATDTQYF. This chain links TRBV24-1 with TRBJ2-3; D is ambiguous. The CDR3 covers 13 residues. V shed 3 bases and J shed 3 bases, with 6 bases lying between them. CDR1 and CDR2 (germline): KGHDR, SFDVKD.

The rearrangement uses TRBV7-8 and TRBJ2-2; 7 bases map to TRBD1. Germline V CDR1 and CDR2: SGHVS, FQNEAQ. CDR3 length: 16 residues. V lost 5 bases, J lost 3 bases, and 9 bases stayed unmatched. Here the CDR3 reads CASSHQRDRYTGELFF. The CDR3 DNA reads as TGTGCCAGCAGCCACCAAAGGGACAGATACACCGGGGAGCTGTTTTTT.

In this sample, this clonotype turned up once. CDR3 amino acids: CASSEGPGTPLHF. The CDR3 DNA follows: TGTGCCAGCAGTGAAGGGCCGGGGACACCCCTCCACTTT. V gene TRBV12-3 or TRBV12-4 combines with J gene TRBJ1-6; D not resolved. V lost 5 bases and J 11 bases, leaving 13 bases between the germline ends. The CDR3 totals 13 residues.

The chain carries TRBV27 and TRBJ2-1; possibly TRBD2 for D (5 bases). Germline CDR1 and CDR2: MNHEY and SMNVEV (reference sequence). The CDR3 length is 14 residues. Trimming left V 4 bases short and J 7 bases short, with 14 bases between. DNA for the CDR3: TGTGCCAGCAGTTCCCGGCGGGTCCGGAATGAGCAGTTCTTC. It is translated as CASSSRRVRNEQFF.

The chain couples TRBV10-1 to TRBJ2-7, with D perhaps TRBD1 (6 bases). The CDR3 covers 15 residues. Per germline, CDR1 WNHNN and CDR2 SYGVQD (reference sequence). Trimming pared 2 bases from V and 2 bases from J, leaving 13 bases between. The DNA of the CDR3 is TGCGCCAGCAGTGAGACTGGGACATCGGCCTACGAGCAGTACTTC. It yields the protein CASSETGTSAYEQYF.